The 17 T cell receptor beta chains below were found in one sample sequenced in a study of T cells after posttransplantation cyclophosphamide. TCRdb keeps only in-frame clones here, not all; method: immunoSEQ multiplex PCR. The specimen has under 40,000 clones, none found just once. The source material was PBMCs. These receptors all stem from a woman between 45 and 65 years old in good health and a related stem cell transplant donor.

In its sample, this clone was seen many times. This chain uses TRBV11-2 with TRBJ2-7; 11 bases are a match to TRBD2. V lost 6 bases, J lost 4 bases, and 8 bases stayed unmatched. This CDR3 is built from 15 residues. Germline assignment: CDR1 SGHAT and CDR2 FQNNGV. The CDR3 reads CASSRSGTSGYEQYF. DNA of the CDR3: TGTGCCAGCAGTCGGTCCGGGACTAGCGGTTACGAGCAGTACTTC.

The table lists this clone with many counts. The chain recombines TRBV6-2 or TRBV6-3 with TRBJ2-1; 8 positions agree with TRBD2. The J segment lost 4 bases and the V segment lost 6 bases, leaving 11 bases of the junction unmatched. This CDR3 comprises 16 residues. Germline-derived CDR1 and CDR2 are MNHEY and SVGEGT. CDR3 sequence (DNA): TGTGCCAGCAGCCTCCTAACTAGCGGAGGTTACAATGAGCAGTTCTTC. Translating gives CASSLLTSGGYNEQFF.

This clone was observed many times. V is TRBV10-3 and J is TRBJ2-7, with 9 bases lining up with TRBD1. The V and J ends lost 6 bases and 2 bases, in that order; junction bases with no gene match: 11. The CDR3 loop spans 16 amino acids. Germline CDR1 ENHRY, CDR2 SYGVKD. The CDR3 sequence: CAIRTGGAILPYEQYF. CDR3 in DNA: TGTGCCATCAGAACAGGGGGCGCAATCTTACCCTACGAGCAGTACTTC.

This clone was observed a handful of times. The chain uses TRBV9 and TRBJ2-5, with 7 bases that match TRBD1. The CDR3 is 15 amino acids. CDR1 SGDLS and CDR2 YYNGEE come from the germline V gene. With V trimmed by 0 bases and J by 4 bases, 6 bases remained unmatched. The CDR3 region has the DNA TGTGCCAGCAGCGTAGGGTGGACAGGATTAGAGACCCAGTACTTC. Residues: CASSVGWTGLETQYF.

This clone was detected many times. The chain uses TRBV6-6 and TRBJ2-7; TRBD2 agrees at 12 bases. The CDR3 runs 15 residues. Germline V gives CDR1 MNHNY, CDR2 SVGAGI (reference sequence). V shed 1 base and J 4 bases; nucleotides not matched to a gene: 2. DNA for the CDR3: TGTGCCAGCAGTTACTATGGACTAGCGGGGTACGAGCAGTACTTC. This translates into CASSYYGLAGYEQYF.

This clone showed up many times. The rearrangement joins TRBV12-3 or TRBV12-4 to TRBJ2-7, with 9 bases that match TRBD2. The CDR3 sequence is 14 residues long. The V and J ends lost 3 bases and 5 bases, in that order; junction bases with no gene match: 5. The CDR3 region has the DNA TGTGCCAGCAGTTTGGTGGCTAGCGGGAACGAGCAGTACTTC. This gives the protein CASSLVASGNEQYF.

This clone occurred many times. This chain uses TRBV7-2 with TRBJ1-1, with D hard to call. V lost 3 bases and J lost 3, with 14 bases in between. CDR1 SGHTA and CDR2 FQGNSA come from the germline V gene. The CDR3 is made up of 15 amino acids. In DNA form, the CDR3 reads TGTGCCAGCAGCTTGATAGACACAGCCCACACTGAAGCTTTCTTT. Its protein is CASSLIDTAHTEAFF. The full variable domain, its missing parts supplied by reference TRBV7-2 and TRBJ1-1, is GAGVSQSPSNKVTEKGKDVELRCDPISGHTALYWYRQSLGQGLEFLIYFQGNSAPDKSGLPSDRFSAERTGGSVSTLTIQRTQQEDSAVYLCASSLIDTAHTEAFFGQGTRLTVV.

This clone was seen many times. The chain carries TRBV27 and TRBJ1-5; the match to TRBD1 covers 7 bases. Germline CDR1 is MNHEY and CDR2 is SMNVEV (reference sequence). Trimming removed 4 bases from V and 5 bases from J; junction bases left unmatched: 8. The CDR3 loop spans 15 amino acids. Here the CDR3 reads CASSSTTGIDQPQHF. CDR3 DNA: TGTGCCAGCAGTTCAACGACAGGGATTGATCAGCCCCAGCATTTT.

This clone has at least ten counts. This chain connects TRBV19 to TRBJ2-5, with D maybe TRBD1 (6 bases). From germline, CDR1 is LNHDA and CDR2 SQIVND (reference sequence). The CDR3 is 12 amino acids. V lost 4 bases, J lost 3 bases, and 6 bases lay in between. The CDR3 protein is CASSTGEETQYF. CDR3 sequence (DNA): TGTGCCAGTAGTACAGGGGAAGAGACCCAGTACTTC.

This clone was picked up many times. This chain uses TRBV6-4 with TRBJ2-1; 8 bases agree with TRBD2. V lost 2 bases, J lost 3 bases, and 3 bases stayed unmatched. Germline loops: CDR1 MRHNA, CDR2 SNTAGT. CDR3 length: 15 residues. CDR3 coding DNA: TGTGCCAGCAGTGACGGGGGGACTAGCTACAATGAGCAGTTCTTC. Protein sequence: CASSDGGTSYNEQFF.

The sample holds many counts of this clone. J is TRBJ1-4 and V is TRBV6-6; TRBD1 is a possible D gene (5 bases). The CDR3 length is 13 residues. Trimming shortened V by 2 bases and J by 7 bases, and 8 bases separated the two germline ends. CDR1 is MNHNY, CDR2 SVGAGI, per germline (reference sequence). CDR3 amino acids: CASSYRDFEKLFF. The DNA for the CDR3 is TGTGCCAGCAGTTACCGGGACTTTGAAAAACTGTTTTTT.

This clone has at least ten counts. The J gene is TRBJ1-1, the V gene TRBV19; D ambiguous. This CDR3 has 13 amino acids. V was cut by 5 bases and J by 10 bases, with 17 bases left in between. Germline CDR1 and CDR2: LNHDA and SQIVND (reference sequence). The CDR3 DNA is TGTGCCAGTAGTCTATCGACACGCCGGGGAGCTTTCTTT. This translates into CASSLSTRRGAFF. Variable domain in full (rest from reference TRBV19 and TRBJ1-1): DGGITQSPKYLFRKEGQNVTLSCEQNLNHDAMYWYRQDPGQGLRLIYYSQIVNDFQKGDIAEGYSVSREKKESFPLTVTSAQKNPTAFYLCASSLSTRRGAFFGQGTRLTVV.

This clone was recorded at least ten times. The genes are TRBV19 and TRBJ1-5; the D is unclear. The CDR3 contains 17 residues. V lost 1 base and J 0 bases, leaving 13 bases between the germline ends. Germline V lookup: CDR1 LNHDA, CDR2 SQIVND (reference sequence). CDR3 sequence: CASSIGTADYSNQPQHF. DNA for the CDR3: TGTGCCAGTAGTATAGGGACTGCCGATTATAGCAATCAGCCCCAGCATTTT.

V gene TRBV30 combines with J gene TRBJ1-2, with 11 bases identical to TRBD1. The CDR3 extends over 12 amino acids. V gave up 5 bases and J gave up 7 bases; unmatched junction bases: 3. Per the germline V gene, CDR1 is GTSNPN and CDR2 is SVGIG (reference sequence). The DNA of the CDR3 is TGTGCCTGGGGACAGGGGGCGGGTGGCTACACCTTC. This encodes CAWGQGAGGYTF.

V usage is TRBV29-1 and J usage is TRBJ2-7; the D is unclear. The germline gives CDR1 SQVTM, CDR2 ANQGSEA. V shed 4 bases and J shed 3 bases, with 7 bases lying between them. The CDR3 has 11 residues. In DNA form, the CDR3 reads TGCAGCGTTGCACAGAGCTACGAGCAGTACTTC. This sequence encodes CSVAQSYEQYF.

This clone has a count of ten or more. This chain uses TRBV18 with TRBJ1-1; D unresolved. Per the germline V gene, CDR1 is KGHSH and CDR2 is LQKENI. The CDR3 extends over 16 amino acids. V lost 2 bases, J lost 5 bases, and 18 bases lay in between. The CDR3 protein is CASSPEVVTAGTEAFF. In DNA form, the CDR3 reads TGTGCCAGCTCACCAGAGGTCGTGACGGCCGGGACTGAAGCTTTCTTT.

This clone was counted only a few times. The rearrangement uses TRBV6-5 and TRBJ2-5, with TRBD1 matching 11 bases. The CDR3 is 14 residues long. Per the germline V gene, CDR1 is MNHEY and CDR2 is SVGAGI. J gave up 4 bases and V 8 bases, and 6 bases lay outside the gene matches. The CDR3 DNA follows: TGTGCCAGCGGAATGGACAGGGGGCGAGAGACCCAGTACTTC. This codes for CASGMDRGRETQYF.